This T cell receptor (beta chain) was captured in a study of human T cells and chemical hapten exposure. This clonotype came up a few times. The antigen is unknown. Germline V gives CDR1 SEHNR, CDR2 FQNEAQ (reference sequence). V was trimmed by 1 base and J by 5 bases, leaving 9 bases between them. The CDR3 is 14 residues long. Whole-study results and caveats: The immune response of these alopecia patients might not match healthy individuals'.

Time point in this sample: pre-sensitization, week 0. Specified treatment: therapeutic diphenylcyclopropenone sensitization with weekly scalp DPC. In TCRdb, the RACE reads were re-called with MiXCR into one record per CDR3 protein. The sample holds roughly 50,000 distinct CDR3 sequences, more than 8% seen once. The genes are TRBV7-9 and TRBJ2-1; D is unclear. The TCR comes from a man aged 35-49 years with alopecia areata. Some clones in this sample may be carry-over from other donors' samples. Material: whole blood, obtained in connection with sensitization to the hapten diphenylcyclopropenone (DPC). The CDR3 sequence: CASSLGSLDNEQFF. The CDR3 DNA is TGTGCCAGCAGCTTAGGGTCTTTGGACAATGAGCAGTTCTTC.